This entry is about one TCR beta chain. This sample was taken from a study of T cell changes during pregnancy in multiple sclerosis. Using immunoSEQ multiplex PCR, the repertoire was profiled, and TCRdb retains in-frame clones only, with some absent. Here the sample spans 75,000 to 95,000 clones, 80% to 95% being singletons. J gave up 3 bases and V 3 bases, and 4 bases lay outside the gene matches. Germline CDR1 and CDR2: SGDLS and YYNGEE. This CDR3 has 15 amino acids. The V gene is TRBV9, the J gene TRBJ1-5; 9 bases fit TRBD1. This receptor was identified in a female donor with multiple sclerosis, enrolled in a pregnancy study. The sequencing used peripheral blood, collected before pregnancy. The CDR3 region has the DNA TGTGCCAGCAGCGGCGACAGGGGGGACAATCAGCCCCAGCATTTT. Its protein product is CASSGDRGDNQPQHF.